The 19 T cell receptor beta chains given below trace back to one sample, sequenced in a study of shared clonotypes between healthy human individuals. Generated by immunoSEQ multiplex PCR, the TCRdb table keeps only in-frame clones and is missing some. Counted here are about 1.1 million clones, 78% occurring once; the ten biggest clones make up 0.55% to 0.7%. Sequencing input: memory CD4+ T cells from PBMCs. As to subset: CD45RA-negative fraction. The source of these receptors is a man aged 18 to 29 in good health. Some clones in this sample may be carry-over from other donors' samples.

This clone was counted between two and nine times. The chain couples TRBV2 to TRBJ1-1, with TRBD1 matching over 9 bases. This CDR3 comprises 17 residues. In germline, CDR1 is SNHLY, CDR2 FYNNEI. The junction had 18 bases not matched to a gene; V was cut back by 7 bases and J by 6 bases. The CDR3 nucleotides read TGTGCCAGCATAGAAAATCAGTGGACAGGGGCTCAAGCTGAAGCTTTCTTT. It encodes CASIENQWTGAQAEAFF.

This clone appeared once. This chain connects TRBV9 to TRBJ2-3, with D perhaps assigned TRBD1 or TRBD2 (6 bases each). This CDR3 is built from 16 residues. V was shortened by 0 bases and J by 5 bases, with 16 bases between the two germline ends. Germline V gene lookup returns CDR1 SGDLS and CDR2 YYNGEE. Here the CDR3 reads CASSVVWGATGDTQYF. The DNA for the CDR3 is TGTGCCAGCAGCGTAGTATGGGGGGCGACAGGAGATACGCAGTATTTT.

In the case of this clone: Other DNA sequences in this sample translate to the same CDR3. J is TRBJ2-7 and V is TRBV11-2, with D possibly matching TRBD1 (5 bases). Germline V CDR1 and CDR2: SGHAT, FQNNGV. Trimming shortened V by 1 base and J by 1 base, and 5 bases separated the two germline ends. There are 13 residues in the CDR3. The CDR3 here is CASSLGTSYEQYF. In nucleotides, the CDR3 is TGTGCCAGCAGCTTAGGGACATCCTACGAGCAGTACTTC.

This clone has just a few counts. A far larger clone is one base from this, pointing to a likely read error. The same CDR3 arises from other DNA sequences in this sample as well. The chain uses TRBV27 and TRBJ2-4, with D perhaps TRBD1 (5 bases). This CDR3 is 18 amino acids long. V lost 2 bases to trimming and J lost 0 bases, with 17 bases between them. The germline V gene has CDR1 MNHEY and CDR2 SMNVEV (reference sequence). In DNA form, the CDR3 reads TGTGCCAGCAGTTTAAGGGGCACCCGAAATTTAGCCAAAAACATTCAGTACTTC. Protein sequence: CASSLRGTRNLAKNIQYF.

This clone was counted between two and nine times. The chain is built from TRBV7-8 and TRBJ2-5; D is ambiguous. Germline V gene data show CDR1 as SGHVS and CDR2 as FQNEAQ. Trimming stripped 5 bases from V and 2 bases from J, with 12 bases between. This CDR3 region has 14 residues. CDR3 loop: CASSHFPSQETQYF. As DNA, the CDR3 is TGTGCCAGCAGCCACTTCCCGAGTCAAGAGACCCAGTACTTC.

This chain connects TRBV2 to TRBJ2-1; D gene ambiguous. Germline V gives CDR1 SNHLY, CDR2 FYNNEI. V lost 7 bases to trimming and J lost 4 bases, with 8 bases between them. The CDR3 length is 12 residues. The CDR3, as DNA: TGTGCCAGCAATGACCCATACAATGAGCAGTTCTTC. It encodes CASNDPYNEQFF.

The V gene is TRBV29-1, the J gene TRBJ2-1, with D uncertain. In germline, CDR1 is SQVTM, CDR2 ANQGSEA. This CDR3 contains 14 residues. V lost 2 bases, J lost 2 bases, and 10 bases lay in between. This CDR3 reads CSVERTLAYNEQFF. CDR3 in DNA: TGCAGCGTTGAAAGAACTCTCGCCTACAATGAGCAGTTCTTC.

The chain links TRBV7-2 to TRBJ2-7, with D possibly being TRBD2 (7 bases). This CDR3 is 14 amino acids long. V gave up 3 bases and J gave up 3 bases, with 12 bases separating them. Germline V gene data show CDR1 as SGHTA and CDR2 as FQGNSA. The CDR3 protein is CASSFGRGDYEQYF. The CDR3 DNA reads TGTGCCAGCAGCTTTGGGAGGGGGGACTACGAGCAGTACTTC. Drawing the rest from reference TRBV7-2 and TRBJ2-7, the complete variable domain is GAGVSQSPSNKVTEKGKDVELRCDPISGHTALYWYRQSLGQGLEFLIYFQGNSAPDKSGLPSDRFSAERTGGSVSTLTIQRTQQEDSAVYLCASSFGRGDYEQYFGPGTRLTVT.

This clone was detected once. V gene TRBV27 combines with J gene TRBJ2-7; D is perhaps TRBD2 (7 bases). The CDR3 loop spans 15 amino acids. Germline V gene data show CDR1 as MNHEY and CDR2 as SMNVEV (reference sequence). V shed 3 bases and J shed 2 bases, with 14 bases lying between them. CDR3 region: CASSLIRGGPYEQYF. The CDR3 nucleotides are TGTGCCAGCAGTTTGATAAGGGGGGGGCCCTACGAGCAGTACTTC.

This rearrangement joins TRBV30 to TRBJ2-5; D not resolved. Germline CDR1 is GTSNPN and CDR2 is SVGIG (reference sequence). Trimming removed 1 base at V and 2 bases at J, with 11 bases between. CDR3 length: 14 residues. In nucleotides, the CDR3 is TGTGCCTGGAGTGCCGCCAGGTCTCAAGAGACCCAGTACTTC. It codes for CAWSAARSQETQYF.

The V and J genes are TRBV15 and TRBJ1-1, with D perhaps TRBD1 (6 bases). Germline lookup yields CDR1 LNHNV and CDR2 YYDKDF (reference sequence). V lost 1 base and J lost 2, with 8 bases in between. The length of the CDR3 is 14 residues. The CDR3 DNA sequence: TGTGCCACCAGCAGAGGGGACACCAACACTGAAGCTTTCTTT. This sequence encodes CATSRGDTNTEAFF.

This clone was counted a few times. V gene TRBV19 combines with J gene TRBJ1-1; D perhaps matches TRBD1 (5 bases). CDR1 LNHDA and CDR2 SQIVND come from the germline V gene (reference sequence). This CDR3 has 16 amino acids. V gave up 9 bases and J gave up 4 bases, with 24 bases separating them. The CDR3 bases are TGTGCCAGCCGCCCCCGGGCTCCGCAAGGGGCCACTGAAGCTTTCTTT. The encoded protein is CASRPRAPQGATEAFF.

For the CDR3, the DNA is TGTGCCAGCAGCCCCCAAGGGACTAACACCGGGGAGCTGTTTTTT. This codes for CASSPQGTNTGELFF. The chain combines TRBV9 with TRBJ2-2; the D gene is possibly TRBD2 (6 bases). Germline V gives CDR1 SGDLS, CDR2 YYNGEE. Trimming took 4 bases from V and 2 from J, leaving 12 bases between them. The CDR3 is 15 amino acids.

The rearrangement links TRBV5-1 to TRBJ1-1, with a weak D call TRBD1 (5 bases). Trimming cost V 3 bases and J 3 bases, with 15 bases left between them. The CDR3 sequence is 15 residues long. From germline, CDR1 is SGHRS and CDR2 YFSETQ. The CDR3: CASSSRQLPYTEAFF. The DNA for the CDR3 is TGCGCCAGCAGCTCACGACAGCTCCCCTACACTGAAGCTTTCTTT.

This chain joins TRBV4-1 and TRBJ1-1; maybe TRBD1 (5 bases). This CDR3 is built from 14 residues. V dropped 0 bases and J dropped 8 bases, with 13 bases sitting between them. The germline CDR1 and CDR2 sequences are MGHRA and YSYEKL. The CDR3 DNA reads as TGCGCCAGCAGCCAAGATTTCTCAAGGGGCGAAGCTTTCTTT. Amino acids: CASSQDFSRGEAFF.

This clone showed up just a few times. A single base separates this from a much larger clone, so it may be a read error. This CDR3 is also generated by other DNA sequences in the sample. The V call is TRBV19, the J call TRBJ1-5, with 10 bases fitting TRBD1. This CDR3 comprises 15 residues. With 6 bases clipped from V and 2 bases from J, the junction kept 4 bases outside the gene matches. Germline V gene data show CDR1 as LNHDA and CDR2 as SQIVND (reference sequence). CDR3 sequence: CASRTGTGGNQPQHF. The CDR3 region has the DNA TGTGCCAGTAGAACCGGGACAGGGGGCAATCAGCCCCAGCATTTT.

The gene calls are TRBV25-1 and TRBJ1-4; a possible D gene is TRBD1 (5 bases). Germline CDR1 is MGHDK and CDR2 is SYGVNS. This CDR3 has 14 amino acids. V gave up 1 base and J gave up 5 bases, with 8 bases separating them. The CDR3 nucleotides are TGTGCCAGCAGTGAATTGCAGGGAAATGAAAAACTGTTTTTT. This encodes CASSELQGNEKLFF.

The chain uses TRBV6-1 and TRBJ2-4, with a tentative D call TRBD1 (5 bases). The CDR3 spans 13 residues. Germline V gives CDR1 MNHNS, CDR2 SASEGT. Trimming removed 6 bases from V and 5 bases from J, with 11 bases in between. The CDR3 region has the DNA TGTGCCAGCAGGGGGCCGCTGGAAAACATTCAGTACTTC. This sequence encodes CASRGPLENIQYF.

J is TRBJ2-3 and V is TRBV9; TRBD2 agrees at 8 bases. CDR1 is SGDLS, CDR2 YYNGEE, per germline. This CDR3 spans 16 amino acids. V was pared by 4 bases and J by 2 bases, with 9 bases of the junction left unmatched. Here the CDR3 DNA reads TGTGCCAGCAGCTCTCGGACTAGCTCTTTCACAGATACGCAGTATTTT. Amino acid sequence: CASSSRTSSFTDTQYF.